This TCR beta chain was profiled in a study of a mutant IDH1 vaccine in newly diagnosed glioma. Overall study context: Investigators started vaccination 4-6 weeks after radiotherapy alone, or with temozolomide cycles. Treated patients had a mean age of about 44 years and a 62.5% male, around 38% female split.

As regards this clone: What it recognizes is unknown.

Regarding the study as a whole: Induction of immune responses by the vaccine occurred in 93.3% of patients.

Time point here: week 35, safety follow-up. What each vaccine dose contained was 300 ug of mutant IDH1 20-mer peptide, accompanied by topical imiquimod. Method: immunoSEQ multiplex PCR; TCRdb's copy keeps in-frame clones and lacks some. This sample has roughly 44,000 clones, with 81% found just once. V lost 7 bases, J lost 2 bases, and 14 bases lay in between. Germline CDR1 ENHRY, CDR2 SYGVKD. CDR3 length: 15 residues. The chain is built from TRBV10-3 and TRBJ2-2; no reliable D call. This TCR was sampled from a woman between 35 and 50 years old with glioma. Some clones in this sample may be carry-over from other donors' samples. Material: PBMCs, obtained from a glioma patient whose treatment included an IDH1 peptide vaccine. This CDR3 is CAITGAWGNTGELFF. CDR3 DNA sequence: TGTGCCATCACCGGCGCTTGGGGAAACACCGGGGAGCTGTTTTTT.